This entry is about one T cell receptor beta chain. Libraries were prepared by immunoSEQ multiplex PCR; TCRdb keeps only in-frame clonotypes and omits some of them. Of roughly 200,000 clones listed, 70% to 90% are singletons. The sample comes from a study of blood T cell repertoires in COVID-19. This CDR3 comprises 14 residues. Germline CDR1 is SGHNT and CDR2 is YENEEA. V lost 3 bases to trimming and J lost 5 bases; unmatched junction nucleotides: 4. The chain uses TRBV11-3 and TRBJ2-5, with 9 positions matching TRBD2. Input material: peripheral blood. This clonotype originated in a human donor with active or convalescent COVID-19. The donor label of this sample is uncertain. The CDR3 reads CASSLKRGEETQYF. The DNA for the CDR3 is TGTGCCAGCAGCTTGAAGCGGGGGGAGGAGACCCAGTACTTC.